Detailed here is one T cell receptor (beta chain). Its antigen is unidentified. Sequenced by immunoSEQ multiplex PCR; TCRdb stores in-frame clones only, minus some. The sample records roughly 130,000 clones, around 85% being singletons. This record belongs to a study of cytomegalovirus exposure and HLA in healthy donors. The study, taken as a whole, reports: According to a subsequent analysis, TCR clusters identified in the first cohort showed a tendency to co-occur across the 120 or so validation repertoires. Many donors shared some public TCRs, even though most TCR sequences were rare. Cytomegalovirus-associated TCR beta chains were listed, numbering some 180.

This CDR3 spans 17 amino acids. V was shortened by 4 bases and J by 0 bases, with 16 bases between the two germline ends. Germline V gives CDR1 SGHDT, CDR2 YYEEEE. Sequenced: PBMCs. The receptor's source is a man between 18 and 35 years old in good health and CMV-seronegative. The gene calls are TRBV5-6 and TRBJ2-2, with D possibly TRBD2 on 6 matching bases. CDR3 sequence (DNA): TGTGCCAGCAGCATCCCGGGGAGCGGGCCGAACACCGGGGAGCTGTTTTTT. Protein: CASSIPGSGPNTGELFF.